This T cell receptor beta chain was obtained from a study of technical replicates of blood from a few donors. The junction had 19 bases not matched to a gene; V was cut back by 7 bases and J by 4 bases. Germline CDR1 is MDHEN and CDR2 is SYDVKM. CDR3 length: 17 residues. Generated by immunoSEQ multiplex PCR, the TCRdb table keeps only in-frame clones and is missing some. This table has approximately 79,000 clones, approximately 93% appearing once. The chain has TRBV28 and TRBJ2-7, with 7 positions matching TRBD2. Input material: T cells isolated from PBMCs. This sequence was found in a human donor in good health. CDR3 DNA sequence: TGTGCCAGCATCACGTCTCGGGGAGGGACCGTCGAGTACGAGCAGTACTTC. Its protein product is CASITSRGGTVEYEQYF.